The rows below give T cell receptor beta chains drawn from one sample of a study of cytomegalovirus exposure and HLA in healthy donors. Measured with immunoSEQ multiplex PCR; TCRdb has only the in-frame clones, and not every one. Of about 130,000 clones listed, roughly 60% are singletons. Specimen: PBMCs. The receptors stem from a woman aged 40 to 50 in good health and CMV-seronegative. The CDR3 runs from the conserved cysteine through the conserved F or W. A D gene is named only where the DNA matches it firmly. The size field is filled for only some rows; it gives once, few, many or a size class.

J	size	D	V	CDR3	DNA
TRBJ2-7	-	-	TRBV29-1	CSVELLYSSYEQYF	TGCAGCGTTGAACTACTTTACAGCTCCTACGAGCAGTACTTC
TRBJ1-2	-	-	TRBV6-1	CASSESRRRGRDGYTF	TGTGCCAGCAGTGAAAGTCGACGAAGGGGGAGAGATGGCTACACCTTC
TRBJ2-7	-	-	TRBV7-9	CASSYVAVSYEQYF	TGTGCCAGCAGCTACGTGGCAGTTTCCTACGAGCAGTACTTC
TRBJ1-6	-	-	TRBV4-3	CASSQAPNPRDNSPLHF	TGCGCCAGCAGCCAAGCCCCGAATCCACGGGATAATTCACCCCTCCACTTT
TRBJ1-4	-	TRBD1	TRBV7-9	CASSFRTGSNEKLFF	TGTGCCAGCAGCTTCCGGACAGGCTCTAATGAAAAACTGTTTTTT
TRBJ2-7	-	TRBD1	TRBV28	CASSLGTGGIYEQYF	TGTGCCAGCAGTCTTGGGACAGGGGGCATCTACGAGCAGTACTTC
TRBJ1-1	-	-	TRBV11-2	CASSLAAWDMNTEAFF	TGTGCCAGCAGCTTAGCAGCGTGGGACATGAACACTGAAGCTTTCTTT
TRBJ1-1	-	-	TRBV2	CASSEGGAGYLAFF	TGTGCCAGCAGTGAAGGAGGTGCGGGATACCTGGCTTTCTTT
TRBJ2-2	-	TRBD2	TRBV4-1	CASSQDPGRAGTGELFF	TGCGCCAGCAGCCAAGATCCCGGGAGGGCGGGCACCGGGGAGCTGTTTTTT
TRBJ2-7	-	TRBD2	TRBV7-2	CASTSGRGGRFREQYF	TGTGCCAGCACCTCGGGACGGGGGGGCCGTTTCCGAGAGCAGTACTTC
TRBJ2-1	few	-	TRBV28	CASSPRPQGLRGEEQFF	TGTGCCAGCAGCCCACGTCCACAGGGTTTAAGGGGCGAAGAGCAGTTCTTC
TRBJ1-5	-	-	TRBV6-7	CASSFITGLDQPQHF	TGTGCCAGCAGCTTCATCACAGGGTTGGATCAGCCCCAGCATTTT
TRBJ1-3	-	TRBD1	TRBV28	CASSSQGVSGNTIYF	TGTGCCAGCAGCTCACAGGGGGTTTCTGGAAACACCATATATTTT
TRBJ1-4	-	-	TRBV18	CASSLGASNEKLFF	TGTGCCAGCTCATTAGGGGCGAGTAATGAAAAACTGTTTTTT
TRBJ1-2	-	-	TRBV4-1	CASSQGGLANYGYTF	TGCGCCAGCAGCCAAGGGGGGCTAGCTAACTATGGCTACACCTTC
TRBJ2-7	medium-sized	-	TRBV4-2	CASSQGGYYEQYF	TGTGCCAGCAGCCAAGGCGGTTACTACGAGCAGTACTTC
TRBJ1-6	-	-	TRBV7-2	CASSNRYSPLHF	TGTGCCAGCAGCAACAGGTATTCACCCCTCCACTTT
TRBJ1-6	-	-	TRBV19	CASNRGTLSSYNSPLHF	TGTGCCAGTAATAGGGGGACACTGTCCTCCTATAATTCACCCCTCCACTTT
TRBJ1-5	-	TRBD1	TRBV4-1	CASSQDGQGGRPQHF	TGCGCCAGCAGCCAAGACGGACAGGGTGGTCGGCCCCAGCATTTT
TRBJ2-3	few	TRBD1	TRBV11-2	CASSLTGFGPGGDTQYF	TGTGCCAGCAGCCTGACAGGGTTTGGTCCTGGTGGAGATACGCAGTATTTT
TRBJ2-6	-	TRBD1	TRBV6-1	CASSETGGSGANVLTF	TGTGCCAGCAGTGAGACAGGGGGTTCTGGGGCCAACGTCCTGACTTTC
TRBJ1-1	few	-	TRBV7-9	CASSLELTANTEAFF	TGTGCCAGCAGCTTAGAACTGACAGCGAACACTGAAGCTTTCTTT
TRBJ2-1	-	TRBD1	TRBV5-1	CASSPRAQGASEQFF	TGCGCCAGCAGTCCGCGCGCACAGGGGGCAAGTGAGCAGTTCTTC
TRBJ2-5	-	-	TRBV4-1	CASSQTDILGETQYF	TGCGCCAGCAGCCAAACCGACATCCTTGGCGAGACCCAGTACTTC
TRBJ1-5	-	-	TRBV28	CASSFGTPNQPQHF	TGTGCCAGCAGTTTTGGGACACCAAATCAGCCCCAGCATTTT
TRBJ2-2	-	-	TRBV27	CASSLNQINTGELFF	TGTGCCAGCAGTTTAAATCAGATTAACACCGGGGAGCTGTTTTTT
TRBJ2-3	-	-	TRBV14	CASSQVGARWGEDTQYF	TGTGCCAGCAGCCAAGTTGGGGCCCGCTGGGGGGAAGATACGCAGTATTTT
TRBJ2-2	-	-	TRBV28	CASSFPGRGGELFF	TGTGCCAGCAGTTTCCCCGGACGGGGGGGGGAGCTGTTTTTT
TRBJ2-7	-	-	TRBV28	CATRSLGPPYEQYF	TGTGCCACCAGGTCTCTGGGGCCACCCTACGAGCAGTACTTC
TRBJ1-6	few	-	TRBV28	CASSPTGQHSPLHF	TGTGCCAGCAGTCCTACAGGGCAGCACTCACCCCTCCACTTT
TRBJ1-2	-	-	TRBV2	CASSEKGQGLGYTF	TGTGCCAGCAGTGAAAAGGGTCAGGGCCTAGGCTACACCTTC
TRBJ1-2	few	TRBD1	TRBV15	CATSRDVPRDSTWTPFYGYTF	TGTGCCACCAGCAGAGACGTACCCCGGGACAGTACATGGACCCCTTTCTATGGCTACACCTTC
TRBJ1-2	once	-	TRBV28	CASRPGGGATYGYTF	TGTGCCAGCAGGCCCGGTGGGGGGGCCACGTATGGCTACACCTTC
TRBJ1-1	once	-	TRBV19	CASSFNSGNTEAFF	TGTGCCAGTAGCTTTAATAGCGGTAACACTGAAGCTTTCTTT
TRBJ1-5	once	TRBD1	TRBV28	CASSPDRGDQPQHF	TGTGCCAGCAGTCCAGACAGGGGCGATCAGCCCCAGCATTTT
TRBJ1-1	-	-	TRBV11-2	CASSSDRRSTAEAFF	TGTGCCAGCAGCTCCGACAGGCGGTCTACTGCTGAAGCTTTCTTT
TRBJ1-2	-	TRBD1	TRBV6-5	CASSYATGQGSYTF	TGTGCCAGCAGTTACGCTACGGGACAGGGCTCATACACCTTC
TRBJ1-1	-	TRBD1	TRBV12-5	CASGLSEPGQTNTEAFF	TGTGCTAGTGGTTTGTCGGAACCGGGACAGACTAACACTGAAGCTTTCTTT
TRBJ2-7	-	-	TRBV2	CASRQEVGEQYF	TGTGCCAGCAGACAAGAGGTGGGCGAGCAGTACTTC
TRBJ1-5	-	TRBD1	TRBV18	CASSPSDRGQRQPQHF	TGTGCCAGCTCACCATCGGACAGGGGGCAACGTCAGCCCCAGCATTTT